This T cell receptor beta chain was captured in a study of Graves' ophthalmopathy and Graves' hyperthyroidism. Other autoimmune diseases, uncontrolled infections, pregnancy or lactation excluded patients from enrollment. TCR beta CDR3 amplification used RNA transcripts. Following a first-round RT-PCR that used HTBI primers, a second-round multiplex PCR was carried out. TCRdb re-analysed the multiplex PCR reads in MiXCR, keeping a single row per CDR3 protein. Of around 470,000 distinct CDR3 sequences in the sample, roughly an eighth are singletons; the top ten hold 9.8%. The CDR3 runs 13 residues. After removal of 5 bases from V and 3 bases from J, the junction contained 4 bases not matched to a gene. Looked up from germline, CDR1 is SGHAT and CDR2 is FQNNGV.

The sequencing input was blood. The clonotype was recovered from a woman aged 30 to 39 with Graves' ophthalmopathy. The gene calls are TRBV11-2 and TRBJ2-7, with 7 bases lining up with TRBD1. In DNA, the CDR3 is TGTGCCAGCAGCGCCCGGACAGGCTACGAGCAGTACTTC. Translated: CASSARTGYEQYF.